The clone carrying this T cell receptor (beta chain) has only one observation. What it binds is unknown. Primers included in the PCR were 60 Vbeta and 13 Jbeta primers. TCRdb's table, derived via immunoSEQ multiplex PCR, lists solely in-frame clones and lacks some. The sample shows about 62,000 clones, about 89% of them seen only once. These data come from a study of cytomegalovirus exposure and HLA in healthy donors. In the study overall: About 85 million unique TCRs from HLA-typed donors were held in an early release of data. Around 81% of 350 to 400 genotyped donors fell in the Caucasian-associated ancestry cluster.

Study-level points and caveats: With later analysis, a missense DCLRE1C variant became linked to TCR beta V- and J-gene trimming. Accurate HLA-A and HLA-B prediction from TCR beta sequences was reported for most subjects.

The length of the CDR3 is 12 residues. V lost 2 bases, J lost 7 bases, and 11 bases lay in between. Germline V gene sequence: CDR1 GTSNPN, CDR2 SVGIG (reference sequence). The origin of this receptor is a man aged 18 to 30 in good health and CMV-seronegative. The sample comprised PBMCs. The chain has TRBV30 and TRBJ1-1; no definite D call. The DNA for the CDR3 is TGTGCCTGGAGTCGCCTCTTCAGTGAAGCTTTCTTT. It translates to CAWSRLFSEAFF.